These T cell receptor beta chains were read from a single sample in a study of response to subunit inactivated influenza vaccine. TCRdb reprocessed the RT-PCR reads with MiXCR, giving one entry per CDR3 protein. This table holds approximately 480,000 distinct CDR3 sequences, around 9.9% found once. The sample in question was PBMCs from blood, obtained roughly 48 days after vaccination. The receptors were sampled from a man aged 50 to 59 who received an inactivated influenza vaccine. Both conserved end residues are part of each CDR3. The D gene is left open where the match is weak. Clone size is given for some rows only: seen once, a few or many times, or a class if the clone is expanded.

D | size | J | V | DNA | CDR3
NA | NA | TRBJ2-1 | TRBV2 | TGTGCCAGCAGTGATGGGGACGGATACAATGAGCAGTTCTTC | CASSDGDGYNEQFF
NA | many | TRBJ1-2 | TRBV29-1 | TGCAGCGTTGAAGTTGGACGAATCGTGGGGGAAACTAACTATGGCTACACCTTC | CSVEVGRIVGETNYGYTF
NA | NA | TRBJ2-7 | TRBV11-2 | TGTGCCAGCAGCTCGGACAGTTTTGTGTACGAGCAGTACTTC | CASSSDSFVYEQYF
NA | few | TRBJ1-4 | TRBV20-1 | TGCAGTGCTAGTGGGCTGGGAACTAATGAAAAACTGTTTTTT | CSASGLGTNEKLFF
NA | NA | TRBJ2-6 | TRBV4-2 | TGTGCCAGCAGCCAAGATTGGAGGGGGAGGGGAACGTGGGGATCTGGGGCCAACGTCCTGACTTTC | CASSQDWRGRGTWGSGANVLTF
NA | NA | TRBJ1-1 | TRBV29-1 | TGCAGCGTTGATATCTCACAGCTAACCGAAGCTTTCTTT | CSVDISQLTEAFF
TRBD1 | few | TRBJ2-1 | TRBV7-7 | TGTGCTAGCAGAAAACAGGTGACAGGGTCTGACAATGAGCAGTTCTTC | CASRKQVTGSDNEQFF
TRBD1 | few | TRBJ1-5 | TRBV7-8 | TGTGCCAGCAGCGTACAGGACAGGGGATTGATTCCCCAGCATTTT | CASSVQDRGLIPQHF
NA | many | TRBJ2-1 | TRBV4-2 | TGTGCCAGCAGCCAGGGCGGTGTCGGGTCAAATGAGCAGTTCTTC | CASSQGGVGSNEQFF
NA | NA | TRBJ2-1 | TRBV29-1 | TGCAGCGTTGAAGACCTCCCGAGTTCCGGACTTTCATCCCAGTTCTTC | CSVEDLPSSGLSSQFF
NA | few | TRBJ2-2 | TRBV11-2 | TGTGCCAGCAGCTTAGATCCGAGACAGTCGAACACCGGGGAGCTGTTTTTT | CASSLDPRQSNTGELFF
TRBD1 | many | TRBJ2-7 | TRBV12-3/TRBV12-4 | TGTGCCAGCAGTAGCGGGGACAGGGGGCCCTACGAGCAGTACTTC | CASSSGDRGPYEQYF
TRBD1 | few | TRBJ2-1 | TRBV5-1 | TGCGCCAGCAGCCGGGACAGGGATGAGCAGTTCTTC | CASSRDRDEQFF
NA | few | TRBJ2-2 | TRBV4-1 | TGCGCCAGCAGCCAAGTGGCCAGAGAAACCGGGGAGCTGTTTTTT | CASSQVARETGELFF
NA | few | TRBJ1-4 | TRBV27 | TGTGCCAGCAGTGCCTATTACAGGGCGAGTGAAAAACTGTTTTTT | CASSAYYRASEKLFF
NA | few | TRBJ1-1 | TRBV7-2 | TGTGCCAGCAGCTTATTTTCCACTGAAGCTTTCTTT | CASSLFSTEAFF
NA | NA | TRBJ2-5 | TRBV29-1 | TGCAGCGTTGAGGCAAGCGGAGTGGATAAAGAGACCCAGTACTTC | CSVEASGVDKETQYF
TRBD2 | few | TRBJ2-7 | TRBV20-1 | TGCAGTACGGACCGGGCTAGCGGTTCCTACGAGCAGTACTTC | CSTDRASGSYEQYF
NA | NA | TRBJ2-1 | TRBV11-3 | TGTGCCAGCAGCTTAGATGGGACTTACAATGAGCAGTTCTTC | CASSLDGTYNEQFF
NA | few | TRBJ2-3 | TRBV20-1 | TGCAGTGCTAGAACAGGAAACACAGATACGCAGTATTTT | CSARTGNTDTQYF
TRBD2 | NA | TRBJ2-5 | TRBV11-2 | TGTGCCAGCAGCGGAGGGACTAGCGGCCAAGAGTGGGCTGAGCCCCAGTACTTC | CASSGGTSGQEWAEPQYF
NA | NA | TRBJ2-3 | TRBV20-1 | TGCAGTGCTAACTCTGCCCAGGGAACGGGAAAGGCAGATACGCAGTATTTT | CSANSAQGTGKADTQYF
TRBD1 | NA | TRBJ2-6 | TRBV14 | TGTGCCAGCAGCCAAGAAAGGACCCGAACAGGGGCCCTTGACTCTGGGGCCAACGTCCTGACTTTC | CASSQERTRTGALDSGANVLTF
NA | NA | TRBJ2-1 | TRBV9 | TGTGCCAGCAGCCCGACGCCCGGTGGTGAGCAGTTCTTC | CASSPTPGGEQFF
NA | many | TRBJ2-5 | TRBV5-6 | TGTGCCAGCAGCCAGAAGGTCTGGTTTCAAGAGACCCAGTACTTC | CASSQKVWFQETQYF
NA | many | TRBJ2-6 | TRBV4-2 | TGTGCCAGCAGCCCTGGGCGCTCTGGGGCCAACGTCCTGACTTTC | CASSPGRSGANVLTF
NA | many | TRBJ2-4 | TRBV29-1 | TGCAGCGTTGAACTGAGGTCTCTAGCCAAAAACATTCAGTACTTC | CSVELRSLAKNIQYF
NA | many | TRBJ2-3 | TRBV7-9 | TGTGCCAGCAGCGAGGTACTAGTAACTGATACGCAGTATTTT | CASSEVLVTDTQYF